This T cell receptor beta chain originates from a study of CD8 T cells in ankylosing spondylitis. Overall study results and limits: A subset of motif variants has previously been described in the synovial fluid and blood of reactive arthritis. There was a TCR beta motif, made of several highly homologous variants, that appeared characteristic of ankylosing spondylitis blood. Clones linked to disease were reported to show significant enrichment in matched ankylosing spondylitis synovial fluid.

This clonotype turned up a few times. Its antigen is currently unknown. Quantitative molecular-barcoded 5'-RACE generated the TCR beta libraries. TCRdb recomputed calls from the 5' RACE reads with MiXCR, one row per CDR3 protein. The data show 700,000 to 850,000 distinct CDR3 sequences, 10% to 15% seen once. The germline gives CDR1 SGHRS, CDR2 YFSETQ. Germline trimming cut 2 bases from V and 6 bases from J; bases unmatched to any gene: 1. The CDR3 runs 12 residues. This chain uses TRBV5-1 with TRBJ1-2; 7 bases agree with TRBD1. Sequencing was performed on blood, either unsorted or a sorted T cell fraction (not recorded which). The sequence was obtained from a male donor with ankylosing spondylitis. The CDR3 bases are TGCGCCAGCAGCTTAGGACAGGATGGCTACACCTTC. It is translated as CASSLGQDGYTF.